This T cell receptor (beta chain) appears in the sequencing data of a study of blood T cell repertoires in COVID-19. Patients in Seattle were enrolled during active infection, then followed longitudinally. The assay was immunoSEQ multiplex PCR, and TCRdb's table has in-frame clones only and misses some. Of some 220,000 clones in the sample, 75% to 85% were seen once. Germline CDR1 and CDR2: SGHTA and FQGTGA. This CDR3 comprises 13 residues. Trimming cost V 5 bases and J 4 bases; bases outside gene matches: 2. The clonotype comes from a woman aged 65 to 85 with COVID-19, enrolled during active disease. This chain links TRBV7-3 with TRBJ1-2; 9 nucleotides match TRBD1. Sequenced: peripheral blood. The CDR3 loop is CASSPTGGYGYTF. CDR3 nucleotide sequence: TGTGCCAGCAGCCCGACAGGGGGCTATGGCTACACCTTC.